The present TCR beta chain was sequenced within a study of blood T cell repertoires in COVID-19. About the study: Whether acute or convalescent, the COVID-19 samples came from the United States, Italy and Spain.

The CDR3 is 13 amino acids. Trimming removed 10 bases from V and 0 bases from J, with 10 bases in between. Germline V gene lookup returns CDR1 SNHLY and CDR2 FYNNEI. Method: immunoSEQ multiplex PCR; TCRdb's copy keeps in-frame clones and lacks some. The table records about 150,000 clones, 86% of them present only once. The chain links TRBV2 to TRBJ1-5; D unresolved. Sequences were obtained from peripheral blood. This clonotype was obtained from a woman between 70 and 85 years old with acute or convalescent COVID-19. Written as DNA, the CDR3 is TGTGCCACCGCGATAGATAGCAATCAGCCCCAGCATTTT. It codes for CATAIDSNQPQHF.